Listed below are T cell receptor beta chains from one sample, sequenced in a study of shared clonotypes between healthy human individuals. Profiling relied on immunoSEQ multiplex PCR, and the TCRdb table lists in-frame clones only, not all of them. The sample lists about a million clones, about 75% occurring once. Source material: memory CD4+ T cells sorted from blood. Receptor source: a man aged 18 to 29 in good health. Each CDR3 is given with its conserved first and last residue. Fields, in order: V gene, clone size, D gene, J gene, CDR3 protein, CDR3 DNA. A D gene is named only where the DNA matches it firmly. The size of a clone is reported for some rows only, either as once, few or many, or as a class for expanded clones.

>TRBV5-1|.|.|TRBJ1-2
CASSLKPPANYGYTF
TGCGCCAGCAGCTTAAAACCCCCGGCTAACTATGGCTACACCTTC
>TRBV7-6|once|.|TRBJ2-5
CASSTRTVARETQYF
TGTGCCAGCAGCACCCGGACTGTAGCCAGGGAGACCCAGTACTTC
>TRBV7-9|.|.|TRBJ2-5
CASSRTGSWETQYF
TGTGCCAGCAGCCGAACAGGGTCTTGGGAGACCCAGTACTTC
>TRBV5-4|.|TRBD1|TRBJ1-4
CASTPDRASEKLFF
TGTGCCAGCACCCCCGACAGGGCGAGTGAAAAACTGTTTTTT
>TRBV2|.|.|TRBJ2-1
CALITAGEQFF
TGTGCCTTGATTACAGCCGGTGAGCAGTTCTTC
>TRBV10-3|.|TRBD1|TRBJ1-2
CAIRRDSANYGYTF
TGTGCCATCAGACGGGACAGCGCTAACTATGGCTACACCTTC
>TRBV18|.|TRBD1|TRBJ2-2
CASSRQGMNTGELFF
TGTGCCAGCTCACGACAGGGGATGAACACCGGGGAGCTGTTTTTT
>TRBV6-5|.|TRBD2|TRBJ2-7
CASSYGSGSSYEQYF
TGTGCCAGCAGTTACGGTAGCGGGAGCTCCTACGAGCAGTACTTC
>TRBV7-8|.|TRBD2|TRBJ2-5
CASSLNAGGGETQYF
TGTGCCAGCAGCTTAAATGCGGGGGGAGGCGAGACCCAGTACTTC
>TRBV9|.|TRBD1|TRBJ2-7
CASSVAEGQGHEQYF
TGTGCCAGCAGCGTAGCAGAGGGACAGGGCCACGAGCAGTACTTC
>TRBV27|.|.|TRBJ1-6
CASTTLGGNSPLHF
TGTGCCAGCACCACCCTGGGGGGAAATTCACCCCTCCACTTT
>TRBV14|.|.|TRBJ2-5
CASSQGIKETQYF
TGTGCCAGCAGCCAAGGGATCAAGGAGACCCAGTACTTC
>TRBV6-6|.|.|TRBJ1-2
CASSNIVNYGYTF
TGTGCCAGCAGTAATATTGTTAACTATGGCTACACCTTC